The 7 T cell receptor beta chains below come from one sample, sequenced in a study of T cell repertoires in cytomegalovirus infection. These receptors have no identified antigens. In TCRdb, the reads were re-called with MiXCR into one record per CDR3 protein. The sample includes some 700,000 distinct CDR3 sequences, about 33% of them seen just once. Source: cultured PBMCs, taken from culture after CMV antigen stimulation. Receptors were obtained from a human donor in good health (CMV status not recorded). Some clones in this sample may be carry-over from other donors' samples.

This clonotype was recorded a few times. This chain uses TRBV5-1 with TRBJ1-4; D gene uncertain. The CDR3 covers 14 residues. Germline assignment: CDR1 SGHRS and CDR2 YFSETQ. V gave up 4 bases and J gave up 6 bases, with 13 bases separating them. The DNA for the CDR3 is TGCGCCAGCAGCCTTACAGCTATCTATGAAAAACTGTTTTTT. Protein product: CASSLTAIYEKLFF.

This clonotype was counted between two and nine times. The chain joins TRBV19 to TRBJ1-3, with D possibly matching TRBD1 (6 bases). The V end was cut by 3 bases, the J end by 4 bases, with 13 bases between. This CDR3 contains 15 residues. Germline CDR1 is LNHDA and CDR2 is SQIVND (reference sequence). The CDR3: CASSINTGPGNTIYF. The CDR3 DNA sequence: TGTGCCAGTAGTATTAACACAGGGCCCGGAAACACCATATATTTT.

This clonotype occurred a few times. The chain joins TRBV25-1 to TRBJ2-3; D not certain. The CDR3 sequence is 13 residues long. The germline gives CDR1 MGHDK, CDR2 SYGVNS. V lost 0 bases, J lost 5 bases, and 6 bases lay in between. CDR3 DNA: TGTGCCAGCAGTGAATATATGAGAGATACGCAGTATTTT. It encodes CASSEYMRDTQYF.

This CDR3 is CASSNVQGRGGYTF. CDR3 coding DNA: TGTGCCAGCAGCAACGTCCAGGGGCGGGGGGGCTACACCTTC. This rearrangement joins TRBV7-2 to TRBJ1-2; perhaps TRBD1 as D (6 bases). This CDR3 is built from 14 residues. Trimming pared 5 bases from V and 8 bases from J, leaving 18 bases between. Germline values: CDR1 SGHTA, CDR2 FQGNSA.

In this sample, this clonotype turned up a few times. The chain couples TRBV4-1 to TRBJ2-2; D possibly matches TRBD1 or TRBD2 (5 bases each). V was pared by 4 bases and J by 7 bases, with 10 bases between. The CDR3 spans 13 residues. Germline assignment: CDR1 MGHRA and CDR2 YSYEKL. CDR3 residues: CASSRGEIGELFF. The CDR3 region has the DNA TGCGCCAGCAGCCGAGGGGAGATCGGGGAGCTGTTTTTT.

V gene TRBV6-2 or TRBV6-3 combines with J gene TRBJ1-1, with D tentatively TRBD1 (6 bases). The V end was cut by 6 bases, the J end by 7 bases, with 15 bases between. The CDR3 consists of 13 residues. Germline values: CDR1 MNHEY, CDR2 SVGEGT. The DNA of the CDR3 is TGTGCCAGCAGAGACGGGACACCATTTGAAGCTTTCTTT. It specifies CASRDGTPFEAFF.

The chain carries TRBV2 and TRBJ2-7; D gene uncertain. The CDR3 has 14 residues. CDR1 SNHLY and CDR2 FYNNEI come from the germline V gene. Trimming took off 8 bases at V and 7 bases at J, with 21 bases between the two ends. The CDR3 here is CASCLAADFGEQYF. In nucleotides, the CDR3 is TGTGCCAGCTGCCTCGCGGCAGACTTCGGGGAGCAGTACTTC. The complete variable domain, with remaining parts taken from reference TRBV2 and TRBJ2-7, reads EPEVTQTPSHQVTQMGQEVILRCVPISNHLYFYWYRQILGQKVEFLVSFYNNEISEKSEIFDDQFSVERPDGSNFTLKIRSTKLEDSAMYFCASCLAADFGEQYFGPGTRLTVT.